The 26 T cell receptor beta chains below come from one sample, sequenced in a study of blood T cell repertoires in COVID-19. Method: immunoSEQ multiplex PCR; TCRdb's copy keeps in-frame clones and lacks some. Seen here are more than 85,000 clones, approximately 81% observed once, and the top ten hold roughly 40%. The specimen was peripheral blood. Receptor source: a man older than 75 with acute or convalescent COVID-19.

This clone was seen only once. V usage is TRBV19 and J usage is TRBJ2-2, with 10 nucleotides matching TRBD2. Germline CDR1 reads LNHDA; CDR2 reads SQIVND (reference sequence). The CDR3 is made up of 14 amino acids. The trim removed 11 bases at V and 4 bases at J, leaving 7 bases unmatched. The CDR3: CASRTSGSTGELFF. CDR3 DNA sequence: TGTGCCTCTAGGACTAGCGGCTCCACCGGGGAGCTGTTTTTT.

The gene calls are TRBV6-5 and TRBJ2-7, with 10 bases identical to TRBD2. Germline values: CDR1 MNHEY, CDR2 SVGAGI. The CDR3 covers 16 residues. V was pared by 2 bases and J by 2 bases, with 6 bases of the junction left unmatched. CDR3 nucleotide sequence: TGTGCCAGCAGTTACCTTACACTAGCGGGAACCTACGAGCAGTACTTC. This codes for CASSYLTLAGTYEQYF.

V and J are TRBV5-4 and TRBJ2-1; perhaps TRBD2 as D (6 bases). V gave up 0 bases and J gave up 1 base, with 11 bases separating them. Germline lookup yields CDR1 SGHNT and CDR2 YYREEE (reference sequence). The length of the CDR3 is 16 residues. The CDR3 protein is CASSLAGGWSYNEQFF. The CDR3 DNA sequence: TGTGCCAGCAGCTTGGCCGGGGGTTGGTCCTACAATGAGCAGTTCTTC.

This clone occurred a few times. V is TRBV19 and J is TRBJ2-7; 7 bases map to TRBD1. The CDR3 consists of 12 residues. Trimming cost V 5 bases and J 8 bases; bases outside gene matches: 6. Germline V gene lookup returns CDR1 LNHDA and CDR2 SQIVND (reference sequence). The CDR3 bases are TGTGCCAGTAGTGCTGGACAGGTCCAGCAGTACTTC. Protein product: CASSAGQVQQYF.

The chain carries TRBV3-1 (or the pseudogene TRBV3-2) and TRBJ1-2; D is perhaps TRBD1 (5 bases). Germline assignment: CDR1 LGHDT and CDR2 YNNKEL (reference sequence). V was clipped by 0 bases and J by 5 bases, with 16 bases between them. CDR3 length equals 16 residues. CDR3 DNA: TGTGCCAGCAGCCAAGATATCGAGAAGGGGAGGTATGGCTACACCTTC. Amino acids: CASSQDIEKGRYGYTF.

This chain joins TRBV29-1 and TRBJ1-2; D ambiguous. The CDR3 runs to 12 residues. The germline V gene has CDR1 SQVTM and CDR2 ANQGSEA. V dropped 0 bases and J dropped 7 bases, with 9 bases sitting between them. The CDR3, as DNA: TGCAGCGTTGAAGATCCGGGAAGTGGCTACACCTTC. Amino acids: CSVEDPGSGYTF.

This clone was recorded a few times. The V and J genes are TRBV12-3 or TRBV12-4 and TRBJ1-5, with 8 bases aligning to TRBD1. CDR3 size: 13 residues. V dropped 6 bases and J dropped 4; count of bases not matched to a gene: 2. The CDR3 nucleotides read TGTGCCAGCAGCCAGGGGGCAAATCAGCCCCAGCATTTT. The encoded protein is CASSQGANQPQHF.

This clone was seen a single time. V usage is TRBV28 and J usage is TRBJ2-3, with 10 positions matching TRBD2. This CDR3 is built from 14 residues. Trimming removed 2 bases from V and 6 bases from J; junction bases left unmatched: 2. The germline CDR1 and CDR2 sequences are MDHEN and SYDVKM. CDR3 sequence: CASSLASGSDTQYF. In nucleotides, the CDR3 is TGTGCCAGCAGTTTAGCTAGCGGGAGTGATACGCAGTATTTT.

CDR3 in DNA: TGTGCCAGCAGCCTTCCCAGGGGGAGCGGCACAGATACGCAGTATTTT. The encoded protein is CASSLPRGSGTDTQYF. The chain has TRBV5-6 and TRBJ2-3, with 7 positions matching TRBD1. The CDR3 is 16 amino acids. CDR1 is SGHDT, CDR2 YYEEEE, per germline. The V gene end was trimmed by 4 bases and the J gene end by 1 base; junction bases not matched to a gene: 9.

J is TRBJ1-1 and V is TRBV29-1, with a possible D match to TRBD1 (6 bases). The CDR3 contains 12 residues. Germline V gene data show CDR1 as SQVTM and CDR2 as ANQGSEA. The V and J ends lost 6 bases and 0 bases respectively, with 8 bases between them. CDR3 coding DNA: TGCAGCGTGGGACATTTGAACACTGAAGCTTTCTTT. Amino acid sequence: CSVGHLNTEAFF. Filled out from reference TRBV29-1 and TRBJ1-1, the complete variable domain reads SAVISQKPSRDICQRGTSLTIQCQVDSQVTMMFWYRQQPGQSLTLIATANQGSEATYESGFVIDKFPISRPNLTFSTLTVSNMSPEDSSIYLCSVGHLNTEAFFGQGTRLTVV.

The CDR3 DNA sequence: TGTGCCAGCAGTGTCACCGGGACTAGCGGGAGATTACGGCGAAATGAGCAGTTCTTC. This translates into CASSVTGTSGRLRRNEQFF. The V gene is TRBV6-1, the J gene TRBJ2-1; the match to TRBD2 covers 14 bases. The CDR3 is made up of 19 amino acids. Losses at the gene ends were 4 bases for V and 7 bases for J; bases not matched to a gene: 15. Germline V CDR1 and CDR2: MNHNS, SASEGT.

To note about this clone: Distinct nucleotide sequences in the sample also encode this CDR3. DNA for the CDR3: TGTGCCAGCAGCTTAGATTCCACAACTAACTATGGCTACACCTTC. This codes for CASSLDSTTNYGYTF. The chain joins TRBV7-3 to TRBJ1-2; D not certain. Trimming took off 2 bases at V and 0 bases at J, with 10 bases between the two ends. Germline V CDR1 and CDR2: SGHTA, FQGTGA. CDR3 length: 15 residues.

In its sample, this clone was seen a few times. V and J are TRBV7-8 and TRBJ1-5; maybe TRBD1 (6 bases). CDR1 and CDR2 from the germline V gene are SGHVS and FQNEAQ. Trimming took off 1 base at V and 1 base at J, with 14 bases between the two ends. The CDR3 contains 17 residues. CDR3 residues: CASSLGVGARSNQPQHF. The CDR3 region has the DNA TGTGCCAGCAGCTTAGGGGTGGGGGCCCGGAGCAATCAGCCCCAGCATTTT.

The rearrangement links TRBV7-6 to TRBJ1-5; possible D gene TRBD1, 5 bases. Germline V gives CDR1 SGHVS, CDR2 FNYEAQ. The CDR3 extends over 16 amino acids. The V end was cut by 5 bases, the J end by 5 bases, with 19 bases between. The CDR3 is CASSLRSGLIDQPQHF. CDR3 DNA sequence: TGTGCCAGCAGCCTTAGATCGGGACTGATCGATCAGCCCCAGCATTTT.

The rearrangement links TRBV5-1 to TRBJ1-5; no reliable D call. V gave up 4 bases and J gave up 3 bases, with 8 bases separating them. CDR3 length: 13 amino acids. Germline V CDR1 and CDR2: SGHRS, YFSETQ. The CDR3 DNA follows: TGCGCCAGCAGCCGGGAGTTCAATCAGCCCCAGCATTTT. Protein: CASSREFNQPQHF.

This rearrangement joins TRBV19 to TRBJ1-6, with D possibly matching TRBD1 (5 bases). The V end was cut by 7 bases, the J end by 1 base, with 11 bases between. The germline gives CDR1 LNHDA, CDR2 SQIVND (reference sequence). The CDR3 runs to 15 residues. CDR3 sequence (DNA): TGTGCCAGTAATGAGGGGAGGTCCTATAATTCACCCCTCCACTTT. As protein: CASNEGRSYNSPLHF.

The chain has TRBV16 and TRBJ2-7; 11 bases are a match to TRBD1. This CDR3 has 14 residues. Germline CDR1 and CDR2: KGHSY and FQNENV. Trimming cost V 4 bases and J 7 bases; bases outside gene matches: 6. This CDR3 is CASSPEDRGLEQYF. In nucleotides, the CDR3 is TGTGCCAGCAGCCCTGAGGACAGGGGGCTTGAGCAGTACTTC.

This clone was observed once. V usage is TRBV5-1 and J usage is TRBJ2-1; 7 bases line up with TRBD2. Germline V gene data show CDR1 as SGHRS and CDR2 as YFSETQ. The CDR3 has 15 amino acids. J lost 12 bases, V lost 2 bases, and 14 bases had no gene match. In DNA form, the CDR3 reads TGCGCCAGCAGCTTAACCCTAGCGGAGTCTCGTGTGCAGTTCTTC. Protein: CASSLTLAESRVQFF.

The genes are TRBV6-2 or TRBV6-3 and TRBJ1-5, with 8 nucleotides matching TRBD1. Trimming at V came to 6 bases and at J to 0 bases, leaving 4 bases not matched to a gene. Germline V gives CDR1 MNHEY, CDR2 SVGEGT. The CDR3 extends over 15 amino acids. CDR3 nucleotides: TGTGCCAGCAGCCGGGGACAGGTTAGCAATCAGCCCCAGCATTTT. Translated, it gives CASSRGQVSNQPQHF.

This clone is a singleton in its sample. The V call is TRBV28, the J call TRBJ1-2, with no clear D. Germline V gene lookup returns CDR1 MDHEN and CDR2 SYDVKM. The ends were cut back, 10 bases at V and 4 bases at J, with 19 bases in the middle. The CDR3 is 14 residues long. The DNA of the CDR3 is TGTGCCACCCTTGGAGGCACTCGGGGCTATGGCTACACCTTC. This gives the protein CATLGGTRGYGYTF.

The V and J genes are TRBV4-1 and TRBJ2-6, with D maybe TRBD1 (6 bases). The CDR3 consists of 17 residues. Trimming left V 4 bases short and J 2 bases short, with 15 bases between. Per the germline V gene, CDR1 is MGHRA and CDR2 is YSYEKL. CDR3 sequence (DNA): TGCGCCAGCAGCCTCTTCCATTCAGGGGCTGGGGCCAACGTCCTGACTTTC. Encoded protein: CASSLFHSGAGANVLTF.

This clone appeared once. The V call is TRBV25-1, the J call TRBJ1-5; 7 bases align to TRBD1. V lost 8 bases, J lost 3 bases, and 7 bases stayed unmatched. CDR1 and CDR2 from the germline V gene are MGHDK and SYGVNS. The CDR3 covers 14 residues. The CDR3 sequence: CASGAGGNNQPQHF. Written as DNA, the CDR3 is TGTGCCAGCGGGGCAGGGGGGAACAATCAGCCCCAGCATTTT.

The gene calls are TRBV15 and TRBJ2-1, with 12 bases aligning to TRBD2. After removal of 3 bases from V and 3 bases from J, the junction contained 6 bases not matched to a gene. The CDR3 spans 17 residues. From germline, CDR1 is LNHNV and CDR2 YYDKDF (reference sequence). DNA of the CDR3: TGTGCCACCAGCAGTGGGGGACTAGCGGGCAACTACAATGAGCAGTTCTTC. Encoded protein: CATSSGGLAGNYNEQFF.

The genes are TRBV29-1 and TRBJ2-1, with TRBD1 matching over 8 bases. The CDR3 is 11 residues long. Germline-derived CDR1 and CDR2 are SQVTM and ANQGSEA. V lost 6 bases to trimming and J lost 15 bases; unmatched junction nucleotides: 10. The DNA for the CDR3 is TGCAGCGTGAAGTACAGGGGGATCACGTTCTTC. Translated, it gives CSVKYRGITFF.

This clone was counted between two and nine times. The rearrangement joins TRBV4-1 to TRBJ2-3; D remains ambiguous. Germline CDR1 and CDR2: MGHRA and YSYEKL. V dropped 3 bases and J dropped 2 bases, with 12 bases sitting between them. The CDR3 length is 15 residues. DNA for the CDR3: TGCGCCAGCAGCCATTCATTCGGAGTCACAGATACGCAGTATTTT. It specifies CASSHSFGVTDTQYF.

This clone was observed a few times. The chain combines TRBV5-6 with TRBJ2-1, with TRBD2 matching 8 bases. Per the germline V gene, CDR1 is SGHDT and CDR2 is YYEEEE. There are 15 residues in the CDR3. Germline trimming cut 4 bases from V and 0 bases from J; bases unmatched to any gene: 3. CDR3 sequence reads: CASSREGRSYNEQFF. The DNA of the CDR3 is TGTGCCAGCAGCCGGGAGGGCCGCTCCTACAATGAGCAGTTCTTC.